These T cell receptor beta chains were read from a single sample in a study of cytomegalovirus exposure and HLA in healthy donors. Data came from immunoSEQ multiplex PCR; TCRdb stores just in-frame clones and leaves some out. The sample lists around 230,000 clones, approximately 79% occurring once. Material for sequencing was PBMCs. All receptors come from a male donor in good health and CMV-seronegative. Both conserved end residues are part of each CDR3. D genes are given only for firm matches. Only some rows state a clone size, as once, few, many or a class for expanded clones.

>NA|TRBV27|TRBD1|TRBJ2-5
TGTGCCAGCAGTTCGACAGGGGTCGAGACCCAGTACTTC
CASSSTGVETQYF
>NA|TRBV30|NA|TRBJ2-1
TGTGCCTGGAGTGCCCTACAGGGAAAGCAGTTCTTC
CAWSALQGKQFF
>once|TRBV7-3|TRBD1|TRBJ2-3
TGTGCCAGCAGCTTAGGTCAGGGGGAGGATACGCAGTATTTT
CASSLGQGEDTQYF
>NA|TRBV12-1|NA|TRBJ2-3
TGTGCCAGCAGCTTTCGGTTAGGCAGGACAGATATCACAGATACGCAGTATTTT
CASSFRLGRTDITDTQYF
>NA|TRBV5-4|TRBD2|TRBJ2-5
TGTGCCAGCAGCTTGCAAAGCGGGGGGGCGGAGACCCAGTACTTC
CASSLQSGGAETQYF
>NA|TRBV28|TRBD1|TRBJ2-5
TGTGCCAGCAGTTTTTCCTCAGGGACAGCCGAAGAGACCCAGTACTTC
CASSFSSGTAEETQYF
>NA|TRBV11-2|TRBD2|TRBJ2-3
TGTGCCAGCAGCTTAGGTAGCGGGAGCCCCCGCACAGATACGCAGTATTTT
CASSLGSGSPRTDTQYF
>NA|TRBV7-2|TRBD2|TRBJ2-7
TGTGCCAGCACCTTTGGCCATAGCGGGATAACCTCCTCCCACGAGCAGTACTTC
CASTFGHSGITSSHEQYF
>NA|TRBV27|NA|TRBJ2-1
TGTGCCAGCAGCCTCGGGACTCACAGACCCAATGAGCAGTTCTTC
CASSLGTHRPNEQFF
>NA|TRBV6-5|NA|TRBJ2-1
TGTGCCAGCAGTTCTACCTGGACGCGGACATTTCAGTTCTTC
CASSSTWTRTFQFF
>NA|TRBV28|NA|TRBJ1-4
TGTGCCAGCACCCGCCCTTCGGGGAGGGGTGGTAATGAAAAACTGTTTTTT
CASTRPSGRGGNEKLFF
>NA|TRBV5-1|TRBD2|TRBJ2-3
TGCGCCAGCAGCTTGAGCGGGACGGGCTATACGCAGTATTTT
CASSLSGTGYTQYF
>NA|TRBV27|TRBD2|TRBJ2-1
TGTGCCAGCAGTCGCCGGACTAGCGGGACAGAATACAATGAGCAGTTCTTC
CASSRRTSGTEYNEQFF
>NA|TRBV29-1|TRBD2|TRBJ2-7
TGCAGCGTTGAGGGATTACTAGCGGGAGCCCCATACGAGCAGTACTTC
CSVEGLLAGAPYEQYF
>NA|TRBV13|TRBD1|TRBJ2-7
TGTGCCAGCAGTTCGAGGACAGGGGGGGACGAGCAGTACTTC
CASSSRTGGDEQYF
>NA|TRBV19|NA|TRBJ1-4
TGTGCCAGTAGTAGGCACATCCTTGCAACTAATGAAAAACTGTTTTTT
CASSRHILATNEKLFF
>NA|TRBV5-1|TRBD1|TRBJ2-5
TGCGCCAGCAGCGGGACAGGGCAAAAGGAAGAGACCCAGTACTTC
CASSGTGQKEETQYF
>NA|TRBV5-4|NA|TRBJ1-1
TGTGCCAGCGGGGAGGTGAACACTGAAGCTTTCTTT
CASGEVNTEAFF
>NA|TRBV9|TRBD1|TRBJ2-7
TGTGCCAGCAGCACCCGGACAGGACCCCACTACGAGCAGTACTTC
CASSTRTGPHYEQYF
>NA|TRBV5-4|TRBD1|TRBJ2-7
TGTGCCAGCAGCTTGAGGACAGGGCAATCCTACGAGCAGTACTTC
CASSLRTGQSYEQYF
>few|TRBV7-6|NA|TRBJ2-5
TGTGCCAGCAGGATTTTAAACAGGGTCGGAGAGACCCAGTACTTC
CASRILNRVGETQYF
>NA|TRBV5-1|NA|TRBJ2-3
TGCGCCAGCAGCTGGAGGCTTGACACAGATACGCAGTATTTT
CASSWRLDTDTQYF
>NA|TRBV5-6|TRBD1|TRBJ2-5
TGTGCCAGCAGGTGGGACAGGGATCTTGAGACCCAGTACTTC
CASRWDRDLETQYF
>NA|TRBV28|TRBD1|TRBJ1-2
TGTGCCAGCAGTGACAGGGGGTTGTATGGCTACACCTTC
CASSDRGLYGYTF
>NA|TRBV27|NA|TRBJ1-5
TGTGCCAGCAGTTTAAACAGGGCCTTCAATCAGCCCCAGCATTTT
CASSLNRAFNQPQHF
>NA|TRBV11-2|NA|TRBJ2-1
TGTGCCAGCAGCTTAGAACTCCAACCCCGCAATGAGCAGTTCTTC
CASSLELQPRNEQFF
>NA|TRBV7-2|NA|TRBJ1-2
TGTGCCAGCAGCTTTTTTCCTACTAACTATGGCTACACCTTC
CASSFFPTNYGYTF
>NA|TRBV7-3|TRBD1|TRBJ1-1
TGTGCCAGCAGCTCGGACAGGGGTTATTTCGACACTGAAGCTTTCTTT
CASSSDRGYFDTEAFF
>once|TRBV13|NA|TRBJ2-7
TGTGCCAGCAGCTCTGACAGGCGGTACGAGCAGTACTTC
CASSSDRRYEQYF
>few|TRBV7-9|NA|TRBJ2-7
TGTGCCAGCAGCCCCGACAGCGTCCACTACGAGCAGTACTTC
CASSPDSVHYEQYF
>NA|TRBV5-3|TRBD1|TRBJ1-2
TGTGCCAGAAGTGGGGGGGCAGGACAGGGGAATGGCTACACCTTC
CARSGGAGQGNGYTF
>NA|TRBV19|TRBD1|TRBJ1-2
TGTGCCTCCAACCCGACAGGGACTTATGGCTACACCTTC
CASNPTGTYGYTF
>NA|TRBV28|TRBD2|TRBJ2-3
TGTGCCAGCGGTTATAGCGGGGGGCCAAATACGCAGTATTTT
CASGYSGGPNTQYF
>few|TRBV7-2|NA|TRBJ2-2
TGTGCCAGCAGCCCCAGGGGGGAGCGGGGGCTCTGGACCGGGGAGCTGTTTTTT
CASSPRGERGLWTGELFF
>NA|TRBV13|NA|TRBJ2-7
TGTGCCAGCAGCGCCCGAGGGAACGAGCAGTACTTC
CASSARGNEQYF
>NA|TRBV7-6|TRBD1|TRBJ1-1
TGTGCCAGCAGATTTGAAACCGGGACAGGGGGCACTGAAGCTTTCTTT
CASRFETGTGGTEAFF
>NA|TRBV5-5|NA|TRBJ2-7
TGTGCCAGCAGCTCACTACAGGGATTCTCCTACGAGCAGTACTTC
CASSSLQGFSYEQYF
>NA|TRBV6-5|NA|TRBJ2-7
TGTGCCAGCAGTTACTCGTCGGTTTCCTTCCGCGTCGAGCAGTACTTC
CASSYSSVSFRVEQYF
>once|TRBV6-5|TRBD1|TRBJ1-6
TGTGCCAGCAGTTATTTACAGGGGTCAAGTTCACCCCTCCACTTT
CASSYLQGSSSPLHF
>NA|TRBV5-4|NA|TRBJ1-1
TGTGCCAGCAGCCAGAGGACAAGTAACACTGAAGCTTTCTTT
CASSQRTSNTEAFF
>NA|TRBV4-3|NA|TRBJ1-1
TGCGCCAGCAGCCCCGGGGGGGGGTTGAACACTGAAGCTTTCTTT
CASSPGGGLNTEAFF
>NA|TRBV7-9|TRBD1|TRBJ1-1
TGTTCCAGCAGCCGGACGGGACAGGGGAACACTGAAGCTTTCTTT
CSSSRTGQGNTEAFF
>NA|TRBV10-3|TRBD1|TRBJ2-3
TGTGCCATCAGCTCACAGGGGTCAGATACGCAGTATTTT
CAISSQGSDTQYF
>once|TRBV6-4|NA|TRBJ1-6
TGTGCCAGCAGTGAGACCAGGGATTCACCCCTCCACTTT
CASSETRDSPLHF
>NA|TRBV23-1|TRBD1|TRBJ2-5
TGCGCCAGCAGTCATCCTGACAGGGAACTTATTTATTCGGAGACCCAGTACTTC
CASSHPDRELIYSETQYF
>NA|TRBV7-9|NA|TRBJ1-1
TGTGCCAGCAGCTTAGGTGTAGGGGGCACTGAAGCTTTCTTT
CASSLGVGGTEAFF
>few|TRBV5-1|NA|TRBJ2-7
TGCGCCAGCAGCTTGTCAGTCTCCTACGAGCAGTACTTC
CASSLSVSYEQYF
>NA|TRBV9|NA|TRBJ2-5
TGTGCCAGCAGCGTAGCTACGGGGGAGATCCAAGAGACCCAGTACTTC
CASSVATGEIQETQYF
>NA|TRBV28|TRBD1|TRBJ2-2
TGTGCCAGCAGCGTAACCGGGACAGGTTCCACCGGGGAGCTGTTTTTT
CASSVTGTGSTGELFF
>NA|TRBV7-9|TRBD1|TRBJ1-1
TGTGCCAGCAGCTTTACACAGGGGGCTGAAGCTTTCTTT
CASSFTQGAEAFF
>NA|TRBV6-5|TRBD2|TRBJ2-1
TGTGCCAGCAGTTACTCGGGGGGGGGCTACAATGAGCAGTTCTTC
CASSYSGGGYNEQFF
>NA|TRBV5-5|NA|TRBJ2-3
TGTGCCAGCGGATTAGCGGGCACAGATACGCAGTATTTT
CASGLAGTDTQYF
>NA|TRBV19|NA|TRBJ1-2
TGTGCCAGTAGTATAGTGGACAGCTCTAACTATGGCTACACCTTC
CASSIVDSSNYGYTF